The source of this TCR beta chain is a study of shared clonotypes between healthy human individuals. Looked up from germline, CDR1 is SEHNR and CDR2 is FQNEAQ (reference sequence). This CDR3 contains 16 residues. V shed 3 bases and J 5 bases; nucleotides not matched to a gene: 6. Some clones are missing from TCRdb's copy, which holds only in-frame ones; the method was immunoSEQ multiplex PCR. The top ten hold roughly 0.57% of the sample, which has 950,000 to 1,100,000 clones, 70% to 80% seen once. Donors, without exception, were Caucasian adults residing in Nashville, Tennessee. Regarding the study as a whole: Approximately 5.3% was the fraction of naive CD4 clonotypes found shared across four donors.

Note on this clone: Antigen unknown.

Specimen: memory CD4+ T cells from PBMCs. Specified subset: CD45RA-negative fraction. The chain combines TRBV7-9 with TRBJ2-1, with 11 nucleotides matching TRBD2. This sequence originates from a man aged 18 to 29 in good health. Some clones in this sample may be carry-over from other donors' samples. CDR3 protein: CASSFSSGRADNEQFF. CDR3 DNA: TGTGCCAGCAGCTTCAGTAGCGGGAGGGCCGACAATGAGCAGTTCTTC.